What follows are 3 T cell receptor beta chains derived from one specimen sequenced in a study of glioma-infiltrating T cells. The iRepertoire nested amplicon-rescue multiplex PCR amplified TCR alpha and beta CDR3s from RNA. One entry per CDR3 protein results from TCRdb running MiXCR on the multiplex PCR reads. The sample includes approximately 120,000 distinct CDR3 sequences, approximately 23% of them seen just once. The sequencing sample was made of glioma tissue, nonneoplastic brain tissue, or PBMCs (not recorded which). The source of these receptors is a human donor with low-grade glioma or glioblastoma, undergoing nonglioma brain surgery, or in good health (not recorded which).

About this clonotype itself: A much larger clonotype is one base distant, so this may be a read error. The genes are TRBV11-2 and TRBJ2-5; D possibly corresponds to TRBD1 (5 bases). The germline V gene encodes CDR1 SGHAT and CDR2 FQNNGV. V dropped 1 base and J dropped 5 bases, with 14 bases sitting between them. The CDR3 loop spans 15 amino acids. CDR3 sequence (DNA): TGTGCCAGCAGCTTAGGGGGCAAAGGGCAGGAGACCCAGTACTTC. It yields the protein CASSLGGKGQETQYF.

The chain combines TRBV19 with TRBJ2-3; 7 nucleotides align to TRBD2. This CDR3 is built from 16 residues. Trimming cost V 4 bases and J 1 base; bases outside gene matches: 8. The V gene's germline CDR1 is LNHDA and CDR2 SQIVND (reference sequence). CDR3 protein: CASSNALLAGTDTQYF. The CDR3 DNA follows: TGTGCCAGTAGTAACGCTTTGCTAGCGGGCACAGATACGCAGTATTTT.

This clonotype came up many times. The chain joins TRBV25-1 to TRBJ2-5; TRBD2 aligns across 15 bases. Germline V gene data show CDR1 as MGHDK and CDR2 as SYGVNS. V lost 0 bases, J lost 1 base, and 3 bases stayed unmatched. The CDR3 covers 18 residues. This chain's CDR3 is CASSEYSGLAGGQETQYF. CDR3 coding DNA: TGTGCCAGCAGTGAATACTCGGGACTAGCGGGAGGCCAAGAGACCCAGTACTTC.